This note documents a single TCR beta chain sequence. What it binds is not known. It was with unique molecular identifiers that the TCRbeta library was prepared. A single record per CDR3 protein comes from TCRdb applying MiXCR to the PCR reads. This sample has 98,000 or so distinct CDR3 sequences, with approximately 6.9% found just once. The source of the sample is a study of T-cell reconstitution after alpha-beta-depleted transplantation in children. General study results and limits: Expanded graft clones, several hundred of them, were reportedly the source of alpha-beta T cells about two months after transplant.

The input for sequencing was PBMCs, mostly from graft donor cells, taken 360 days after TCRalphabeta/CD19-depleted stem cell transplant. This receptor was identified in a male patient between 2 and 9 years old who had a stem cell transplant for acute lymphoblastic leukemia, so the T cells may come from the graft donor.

The CDR3 DNA sequence: TGTGCCAGCAGTTACAGGGAGGGGGCGAATTCACCCCTCCACTTT. Translating gives CASSYREGANSPLHF. The chain recombines TRBV6-5 with TRBJ1-6; TRBD1 matches at 7 bases. The J segment lost 7 bases and the V segment lost 2 bases, leaving 5 bases of the junction unmatched. Germline V gene data show CDR1 as MNHEY and CDR2 as SVGAGI. CDR3 size: 15 residues.